Listed below are T cell receptor beta chains from one sample, sequenced in a study of blood T cell repertoires in COVID-19. Assay used: immunoSEQ multiplex PCR; TCRdb lists only in-frame clones, some missing. The sample includes 180,000 or so clones, around 87% of them seen just once. Sequencing was performed on peripheral blood. These receptors all come from a man aged 35-49 years with active or convalescent COVID-19. CDR3s include the opening cysteine and the closing phenylalanine or tryptophan. The D gene is left open where the match is weak. Only part of the rows carry a size: once, few, many, or a class if the clone is expanded.

j_gene	v_gene	d_gene	abundance	CDR3nt	CDR3aa
TRBJ1-1	TRBV12-3/TRBV12-4	TRBD1	-	TGTGCCAGCAGTTCCGGACAGGGGGCTTCGGCTTTCTTT	CASSSGQGASAFF
TRBJ1-6	TRBV18	TRBD1	-	TGTGCCAGCTCACCTAGTGGACAGGGAAATTCACCCCTCCACTTT	CASSPSGQGNSPLHF
TRBJ2-7	TRBV7-9	TRBD1	-	TGTGCCAGCAGCTCGAATCCGGGACAGGTTAACTACGAGCAGTACTTC	CASSSNPGQVNYEQYF
TRBJ1-5	TRBV7-9	TRBD1	-	TGTGCCAGCAGCTTAGCGGACAGGGCACCTTATCAGCCCCAGCATTTT	CASSLADRAPYQPQHF
TRBJ1-2	TRBV3-1/TRBV3-2	-	once	TGTGCCAGCAGCCTCGGAGAGGGTGGCTACACCTTC	CASSLGEGGYTF
TRBJ2-7	TRBV5-4	TRBD1	-	TGTGCCAGCAGTAAGGGGCCCGGGACAGGGAACGAGCAGTACTTC	CASSKGPGTGNEQYF
TRBJ2-3	TRBV7-2	TRBD1	-	TGTGCCAGCAGCTTAGAGACAGGGGTCTTCACAGATACGCAGTATTTT	CASSLETGVFTDTQYF
TRBJ2-5	TRBV4-1	TRBD2	once	TGCGCCAGCAGCCAAGAGGGCGGGGGGCAAGAGACCCAGTACTTC	CASSQEGGGQETQYF
TRBJ2-5	TRBV29-1	-	-	TGCAGCGTTGGACAGAGCCAAGAGACCCAGTACTTC	CSVGQSQETQYF
TRBJ2-2	TRBV5-1	TRBD2	-	TGCGCCAGCAGCCCCGCGGGGGATCAGAGGACCGGGGAGCTGTTTTTT	CASSPAGDQRTGELFF
TRBJ1-4	TRBV27	TRBD1	-	TGTGCCAGCAGTTTAACTGCACAGGGGGCTTTTGAAAAACTGTTTTTT	CASSLTAQGAFEKLFF
TRBJ1-2	TRBV10-1	TRBD1	-	TGCGCCAGCAGGCCAATCCTGAGGGGGCCCTCTGGCTACACCTTC	CASRPILRGPSGYTF
TRBJ2-3	TRBV25-1	TRBD2	-	TGTGCCAGCAGTGAACGGCGGGGGGCCACAGATACGCAGTATTTT	CASSERRGATDTQYF
TRBJ2-1	TRBV5-5	TRBD1	-	TGTGCCAGCAGCCCACAGGGGGTTGGACGCTGGGGGCAGTTCTTC	CASSPQGVGRWGQFF
TRBJ2-6	TRBV19	TRBD1	once	TGTGCCAGTAGACAAGGGCAGGGGGCATATGGGGCCAACGTCCTGACTTTC	CASRQGQGAYGANVLTF
TRBJ2-3	TRBV7-9	-	-	TGTGCCAGCAGCTTAATATACGAGCTTGCCCATACGCAGTATTTT	CASSLIYELAHTQYF
TRBJ2-7	TRBV30	TRBD1	-	TGTGCCTGGAGTCGACAGGGTTTCAACGAGCAGTACTTC	CAWSRQGFNEQYF
TRBJ1-2	TRBV6-5	-	-	TGTGCCAGCAGTTACCGGTCCTCCGAGAACGGCTACACCTTC	CASSYRSSENGYTF
TRBJ1-3	TRBV5-1	-	-	TGCGCCAGCAGACAGGAACCTAACTCTGGAAACACCATATATTTT	CASRQEPNSGNTIYF
TRBJ1-4	TRBV7-9	TRBD1	few	TGTGCCAGCAGCTTGGGACAGGGGGGGAATGAAAAACTGTTTTTT	CASSLGQGGNEKLFF
TRBJ1-3	TRBV27	-	-	TGTGCCAGCAGTTTATTCGGACAGAGGGACACCATATATTTT	CASSLFGQRDTIYF
TRBJ2-7	TRBV11-2	-	-	TGTGCCAGCAGCTCTACGGACAGCTACTTGGGGTTACCTAGAGGCGAGCAGTACTTC	CASSSTDSYLGLPRGEQYF
TRBJ1-3	TRBV30	-	-	TGTGGGGGATTGGGGGGAAATGGAAACACCATATATTTT	CGGLGGNGNTIYF
TRBJ1-2	TRBV5-6	-	-	TGTGCCAGCAGCCGGGCTAACTATGGCTACACCTTC	CASSRANYGYTF
TRBJ1-2	TRBV6-5	-	once	TGTGCCAGCAGCTCAGGGGCATCAATGGACTACACCTTC	CASSSGASMDYTF
TRBJ2-2	TRBV29-1	TRBD1	-	TGCAGCGTTGGAAGACAGGGGGGTGTCGGGGAGCTGTTTTTT	CSVGRQGGVGELFF
TRBJ2-7	TRBV12-3/TRBV12-4	-	-	TGTGCCAGCCGATATTCGACAGGAGGCGAGCAGTACTTC	CASRYSTGGEQYF
TRBJ1-1	TRBV7-2	-	-	TGTGCCAGCAGCCCGGGACTAATGAACACTGAAGCTTTCTTT	CASSPGLMNTEAFF
TRBJ1-6	TRBV27	-	-	TGTGCCAGCAGCCAGCTCGGGGGTGTTAGTTCACCCCTCCACTTT	CASSQLGGVSSPLHF
TRBJ2-1	TRBV11-3	TRBD1	-	TGTGCCAGCAGCTCCTCCACCTGGGACAGGGGCGACAATGAGCAGTTCTTC	CASSSSTWDRGDNEQFF
TRBJ1-6	TRBV27	TRBD1	-	TGTGCCAGCAGTTTATCGACAGGGTCTCGGCCCCTCCACTTT	CASSLSTGSRPLHF
TRBJ2-5	TRBV28	-	-	TGTGCCAGCAGTTCCTCCGGGGGAGAGACCCAGTACTTC	CASSSSGGETQYF
TRBJ2-2	TRBV3-1/TRBV3-2	-	-	TGTGCCAGCAGCCAAAACTTCAGCGCATACACCGGGGAGCTGTTTTTT	CASSQNFSAYTGELFF
TRBJ1-1	TRBV27	TRBD1	-	TGTGCCAGCAGGTTAACAGGGGAAAGCACTGAAGCTTTCTTT	CASRLTGESTEAFF
TRBJ2-3	TRBV7-8	TRBD2	-	TGTGCCAGCAGCTTAGCGGCGGCGGGGGGGCCCGATACGCAGTATTTT	CASSLAAAGGPDTQYF
TRBJ1-2	TRBV28	TRBD1	-	TGTGCCACCCAATACAGGGGTAACTATGGCTACACCTTC	CATQYRGNYGYTF
TRBJ2-6	TRBV27	-	-	TGTGCCAGCGCCTCGGCTGGGGCCAACGTCCTGACTTTC	CASASAGANVLTF
TRBJ1-2	TRBV5-1	TRBD1	-	TGCGCCAGCAGCTCGGGACAGGGTGCTAACTATGGCTACACCTTC	CASSSGQGANYGYTF
TRBJ1-1	TRBV29-1	-	-	TGCAGCGTTGGGGGGCTGGGGACTGAAGCTTTCTTT	CSVGGLGTEAFF
TRBJ1-2	TRBV6-2/TRBV6-3	-	-	TGTGCCAGCAGTCCAGGGAAATATGGCTACACCTTC	CASSPGKYGYTF
TRBJ2-7	TRBV28	-	many	TGTGCCAGCAGTCCCCCCCCAGACTACGAGCAGTACTTC	CASSPPPDYEQYF
TRBJ1-5	TRBV4-1	TRBD1	-	TGCGCCAGCAGCCCAGACCCGGGACAGGGGAAGCCCCAGCATTTT	CASSPDPGQGKPQHF
TRBJ2-1	TRBV15	-	-	TGTGTCACCAGCAGATCTTTTGCGGGGTTTAACAATGAGCAGTTCTTC	CVTSRSFAGFNNEQFF
TRBJ1-2	TRBV6-6	-	-	TGTGCCAGCAGTCTTAGGGAGGGTACGGGGGCGAGCGAGAAGTATGGCTACACCTTC	CASSLREGTGASEKYGYTF
TRBJ1-6	TRBV15	TRBD1	-	TGTGCCACCAGCAGTCCCGGGACAGTTCTCCTATATGATTCACCCCTCCACTTT	CATSSPGTVLLYDSPLHF
TRBJ2-7	TRBV27	TRBD1	-	TGTGCCAGCAGTGCGACCGGGACAGGATTCTACGAGCAGTACTTC	CASSATGTGFYEQYF
TRBJ1-2	TRBV7-2	-	-	TGTGCCAGCAGCCCGACGGAGCCTAACTATGGCTACACCTTC	CASSPTEPNYGYTF
TRBJ2-3	TRBV2	TRBD2	-	TGTGCCAGCAGTGAGGGTAGCGGGATCCATACGCAGTATTTT	CASSEGSGIHTQYF
TRBJ1-6	TRBV7-2	-	-	TGTGCCAGCAGCTTACTGGGAGTATCACCCCTCCACTTT	CASSLLGVSPLHF
TRBJ1-6	TRBV7-9	-	-	TGTGCCAGCAGCTTAGAGTCTGGGGGACTGAGCTCCTATAATTCACCCCTCCACTTT	CASSLESGGLSSYNSPLHF